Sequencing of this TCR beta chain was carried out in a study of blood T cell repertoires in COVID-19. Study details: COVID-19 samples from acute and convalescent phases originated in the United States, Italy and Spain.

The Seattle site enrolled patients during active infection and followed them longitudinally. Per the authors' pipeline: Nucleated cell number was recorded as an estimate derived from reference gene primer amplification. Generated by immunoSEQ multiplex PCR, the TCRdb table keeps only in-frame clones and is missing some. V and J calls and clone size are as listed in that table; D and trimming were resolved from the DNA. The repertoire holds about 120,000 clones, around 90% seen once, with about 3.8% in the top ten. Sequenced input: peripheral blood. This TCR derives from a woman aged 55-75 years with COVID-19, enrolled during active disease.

The CDR3 coding sequence is TGTGCCAGCGTCCTCGGTCTCGAGCAGTACTTC. This codes for CASVLGLEQYF. This chain uses TRBV2 with TRBJ2-7; no reliable D call. Germline values: CDR1 SNHLY, CDR2 FYNNEI. The CDR3 contains 11 residues. Trimming left V 8 bases short and J 6 bases short, with 11 bases between.